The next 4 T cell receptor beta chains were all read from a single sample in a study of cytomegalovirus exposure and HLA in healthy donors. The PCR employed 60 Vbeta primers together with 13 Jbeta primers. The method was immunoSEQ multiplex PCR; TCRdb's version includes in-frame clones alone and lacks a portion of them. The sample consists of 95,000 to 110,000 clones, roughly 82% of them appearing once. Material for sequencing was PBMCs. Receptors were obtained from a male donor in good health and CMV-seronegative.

The CDR3 spells CASSRTYSSTDTQYF. The CDR3 nucleotides are TGTGCCAGCAGTCGGACTTATTCTAGCACAGATACGCAGTATTTT. The chain carries TRBV27 and TRBJ2-3, with TRBD2 as a possible D gene (5 bases). V lost 5 bases, J lost 0 bases, and 12 bases lay in between. This CDR3 is 15 amino acids long. Germline V CDR1 and CDR2: MNHEY, SMNVEV (reference sequence).

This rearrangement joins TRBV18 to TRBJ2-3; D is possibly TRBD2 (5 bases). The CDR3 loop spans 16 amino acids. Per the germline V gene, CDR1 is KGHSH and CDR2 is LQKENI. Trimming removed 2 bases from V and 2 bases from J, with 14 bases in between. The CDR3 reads CASSPKLVPLTDTQYF. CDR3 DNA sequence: TGTGCCAGCTCACCAAAACTAGTACCCCTCACAGATACGCAGTATTTT. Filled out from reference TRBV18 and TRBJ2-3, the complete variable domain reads NAGVMQNPRHLVRRRGQEARLRCSPMKGHSHVYWYRQLPEEGLKFMVYLQKENIIDESGMPKERFSAEFPKEGPSILRIQQVVRGDSAAYFCASSPKLVPLTDTQYFGPGTRLTVL.

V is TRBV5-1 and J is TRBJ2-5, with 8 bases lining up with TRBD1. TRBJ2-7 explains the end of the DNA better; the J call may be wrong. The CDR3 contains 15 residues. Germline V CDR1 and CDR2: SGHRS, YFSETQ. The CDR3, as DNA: TGCGCCAGCAGCTTGACAGGGGGTGATTTCTACGAGCAGTACTTC. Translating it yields CASSLTGGDFYEQYF.

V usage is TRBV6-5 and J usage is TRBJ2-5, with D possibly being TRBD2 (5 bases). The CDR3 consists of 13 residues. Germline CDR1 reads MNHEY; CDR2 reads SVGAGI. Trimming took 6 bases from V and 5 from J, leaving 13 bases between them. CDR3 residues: CASSPGVVETQYF. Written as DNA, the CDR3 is TGTGCCAGCAGCCCCGGGGTGGTGGAGACCCAGTACTTC.